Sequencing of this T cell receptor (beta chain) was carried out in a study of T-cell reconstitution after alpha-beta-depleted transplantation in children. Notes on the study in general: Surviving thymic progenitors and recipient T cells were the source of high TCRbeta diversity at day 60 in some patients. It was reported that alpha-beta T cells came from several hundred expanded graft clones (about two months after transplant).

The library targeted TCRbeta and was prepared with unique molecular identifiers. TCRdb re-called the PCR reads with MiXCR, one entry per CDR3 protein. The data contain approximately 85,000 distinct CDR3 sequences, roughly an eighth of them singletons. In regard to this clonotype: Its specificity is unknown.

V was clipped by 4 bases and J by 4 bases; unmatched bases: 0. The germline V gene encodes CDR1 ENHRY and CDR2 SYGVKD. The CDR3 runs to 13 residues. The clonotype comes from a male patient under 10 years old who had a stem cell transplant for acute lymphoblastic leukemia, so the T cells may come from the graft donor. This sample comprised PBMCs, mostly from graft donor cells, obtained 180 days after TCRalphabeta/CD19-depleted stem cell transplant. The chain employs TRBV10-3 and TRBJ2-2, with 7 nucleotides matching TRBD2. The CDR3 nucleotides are TGTGCCATCAGTGGGACTAGCACCGGGGAGCTGTTTTTT. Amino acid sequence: CAISGTSTGELFF.